The 13 T cell receptor beta chains listed next were all sequenced from one sample in a study of blood T cell repertoires in COVID-19. Sequencing used immunoSEQ multiplex PCR; TCRdb keeps in-frame clones, though not all of them. The table has about 25,000 clones, roughly nine tenths seen once; the top ten hold roughly 8.3%. Sequencing was carried out using peripheral blood. All receptors come from a human donor with active COVID-19. The donor label of this sample is uncertain.

The chain recombines TRBV7-3 with TRBJ2-1; D gene uncertain. The CDR3 covers 15 residues. Trimming removed 6 bases at V and 0 bases at J, with 12 bases between. Germline-derived CDR1 and CDR2 are SGHTA and FQGTGA. The CDR3 spells CASSPAPGSYNEQFF. The CDR3 DNA follows: TGTGCCAGCAGTCCAGCGCCCGGCTCCTACAATGAGCAGTTCTTC.

CDR3 residues: CASSLGAGADTQYF. The CDR3 DNA is TGTGCCAGCAGCCTAGGCGCAGGCGCAGATACGCAGTATTTT. The chain has TRBV9 and TRBJ2-3; D gene uncertain. Germline V lookup: CDR1 SGDLS, CDR2 YYNGEE. Deletions cut 4 bases from V and 4 bases from J, with 13 bases between. This CDR3 contains 14 residues.

This clone has just a few counts. The chain carries TRBV11-2 and TRBJ1-5, with a weak D call TRBD1 (6 bases). The CDR3 is made up of 14 amino acids. The V and J ends lost 5 bases and 6 bases respectively, with 14 bases between them. Per the germline V gene, CDR1 is SGHAT and CDR2 is FQNNGV. Written as DNA, the CDR3 is TGTGCCAGCAGCCGTGGGCAGGGGTTTCAGCCCCAGCATTTT. This codes for CASSRGQGFQPQHF.

This rearrangement joins TRBV2 to TRBJ2-2; 7 positions match TRBD1. V was clipped by 6 bases and J by 2 bases; unmatched bases: 6. Per germline, CDR1 SNHLY and CDR2 FYNNEI. This CDR3 region has 15 residues. For the CDR3, the DNA is TGTGCCAGCAGACTGGACAGGAGAAACACCGGGGAGCTGTTTTTT. Protein sequence: CASRLDRRNTGELFF.

The chain uses TRBV7-9 and TRBJ1-4; TRBD1 aligns across 9 bases. V lost 4 bases and J lost 0; bases outside the gene matches: 9. CDR3 length equals 18 residues. Per germline, CDR1 SEHNR and CDR2 FQNEAQ (reference sequence). CDR3 coding DNA: TGTGCCAGCAGCTGGACGACAGGGGGGGATTCAACTAATGAAAAACTGTTTTTT. Its translation is CASSWTTGGDSTNEKLFF. Supplemented by reference TRBV7-9 and TRBJ1-4, the full variable domain reads DTGVSQNPRHKITKRGQNVTFRCDPISEHNRLYWYRQTLGQGPEFLTYFQNEAQLEKSRLLSDRFSAERPKGSFSTLEIQRTEQGDSAMYLCASSWTTGGDSTNEKLFFGSGTQLSVL.

The CDR3 DNA is TGTGCCACCAGTGATCCCCGGGGAGGGGTCAATGGCTACACCTTC. Its protein product is CATSDPRGGVNGYTF. The chain links TRBV24-1 to TRBJ1-2; D may be TRBD1 (5 bases). V was clipped by 3 bases and J by 6 bases, with 16 bases between them. This CDR3 contains 15 residues. Germline values: CDR1 KGHDR, CDR2 SFDVKD.

The table lists this clone with a few counts. This chain joins TRBV7-9 and TRBJ2-5, with D maybe TRBD1 (5 bases). The germline V gene encodes CDR1 SEHNR and CDR2 FQNEAQ (reference sequence). The CDR3 runs 15 residues. V was trimmed by 4 bases and J by 5 bases, leaving 17 bases between them. CDR3 protein: CASSSPEGVGETQYF. DNA of the CDR3: TGTGCCAGCAGCTCCCCCGAAGGGGTAGGGGAGACCCAGTACTTC.

The rearrangement uses TRBV15 and TRBJ2-7, with D perhaps matching TRBD2 (5 bases). Trimming cost V 0 bases and J 3 bases, with 12 bases left between them. The CDR3 length is 15 residues. Germline-derived CDR1 and CDR2 are LNHNV and YYDKDF (reference sequence). DNA for the CDR3: TGTGCCACCAGCAGAGATAGAGCTAGCCTCTACGAGCAGTACTTC. This gives the protein CATSRDRASLYEQYF.

The rearrangement uses TRBV7-6 and TRBJ2-1; 9 bases align to TRBD2. The CDR3 is 14 residues long. V gave up 3 bases and J gave up 7 bases; unmatched junction bases: 4. CDR1 and CDR2 (germline): SGHVS, FNYEAQ. The CDR3 DNA is TGTGCCAGCAGCTTCCTAGCGGGGTCTAATGAGCAGTTCTTC. Protein: CASSFLAGSNEQFF.

V usage is TRBV7-9 and J usage is TRBJ2-7; D not resolved. Per the germline V gene, CDR1 is SEHNR and CDR2 is FQNEAQ (reference sequence). The CDR3 totals 15 residues. Trimming pared 5 bases from V and 4 bases from J, leaving 18 bases between. The chain's CDR3 is CASSVKNMGQYEQYF. The CDR3 coding sequence is TGTGCCAGCAGCGTAAAGAACATGGGCCAGTACGAGCAGTACTTC.

The chain uses TRBV19 and TRBJ1-5; 9 bases match TRBD1. Germline CDR1 LNHDA, CDR2 SQIVND (reference sequence). This CDR3 has 15 amino acids. The ends lost 4 bases at V and 7 bases at J; junction bases unmatched: 8. DNA for the CDR3: TGTGCCAGTAGTACCGGGACAGGGTCTGGCCAGCCCCAGCATTTT. Encoded protein: CASSTGTGSGQPQHF.

The CDR3 nucleotides are TGTGCCAGCAGTTACTCGGCAGGGATGGAGACCCAGTACTTC. This codes for CASSYSAGMETQYF. The gene calls are TRBV6-5 and TRBJ2-5; TRBD1 might be the D (5 bases). The CDR3 has 14 amino acids. Trimming left V 0 bases short and J 5 bases short, with 10 bases between. CDR1 MNHEY and CDR2 SVGAGI come from the germline V gene.

The chain joins TRBV28 to TRBJ1-6; 9 nucleotides agree with TRBD1. With V trimmed by 7 bases and J by 6 bases, 7 bases remained unmatched. This CDR3 comprises 15 residues. The germline gives CDR1 MDHEN, CDR2 SYDVKM. The CDR3 DNA reads TGTGCCAGCACCACCGGGACAGGGAGTAATTCACCCCTCCACTTT. It translates to CASTTGTGSNSPLHF. Variable domain in full (rest from reference TRBV28 and TRBJ1-6): DVKVTQSSRYLVKRTGEKVFLECVQDMDHENMFWYRQDPGLGLRLIYFSYDVKMKEKGDIPEGYSVSREKKERFSLILESASTNQTSMYLCASTTGTGSNSPLHFGNGTRLTVT.